The present T cell receptor beta chain was sequenced within a study of shared clonotypes between healthy human individuals. The table came from immunoSEQ multiplex PCR; TCRdb's copy has only in-frame clones and leaves some out. The data show about 2 million clones, 95% seen once. Caucasian adults living in Nashville, Tennessee, provided all samples. The receptor comes from a man aged 18 to 30 in good health. The specimen sequenced was naive CD4+ T cells sorted from blood. Subset here: CD45RA+ positively selected.

The CDR3 here is CASSQAGEQYF. The DNA of the CDR3 is TGTGCCAGCAGCCAGGCGGGGGAGCAGTACTTC. The rearrangement uses TRBV6-5 and TRBJ2-7; D is possibly TRBD2 (6 bases). CDR1 and CDR2 (germline): MNHEY, SVGAGI. The CDR3 runs 11 residues. V lost 6 bases to trimming and J lost 7 bases, with 10 bases between them.